This TCR beta chain was documented in a study of cytomegalovirus exposure and HLA in healthy donors. Study findings and constraints: A later analysis appeared to link common viral pathogens to several of the most significant clusters. Reportedly, diagnosis of cytomegalovirus status by the classifier showed high specificity and sensitivity. Reports indicate that TCR beta sequences accurately predicted the HLA-A and HLA-B alleles of most subjects.

The table lists this clone with a few counts. Its matching antigen is unknown. The PCR ran on 60 Vbeta and 13 Jbeta primers. TCRdb's copy holds only in-frame clones and misses some; the assay was immunoSEQ multiplex PCR. The table lists 150,000 to 200,000 clones, around four fifths of them singletons. Deletions cut 2 bases from V and 3 bases from J, with 7 bases between. The CDR3 is 13 amino acids. CDR1 is LNHDA and CDR2 is SQIVND in the germline V gene (reference sequence). This receptor was identified in a female donor in good health and CMV-seronegative. This chain connects TRBV19 to TRBJ1-1, with unresolved D. Sample: PBMCs. The CDR3 is CASSITADTEAFF. DNA of the CDR3: TGTGCCAGTAGTATAACAGCGGACACTGAAGCTTTCTTT.